This entry lists 22 T cell receptor beta chains sequenced from one sample in a study of T cells in Graves' hyperthyroidism and ophthalmopathy (dated by TCRdb to the late 2010s). The library was built by means of multiplex PCR. Instrument used: Illumina HiSeq 2000. The TCR beta CDR3 regions were amplified from the RNA transcripts. A first-round RT-PCR of the TCR CDR3 used the HTBI primer set with the Qiagen OneStep RT-PCR kit. TCRdb trimmed public reads at Q25 via fastp, called clones via MiXCR and kept in-frame beta chains. Rows matching on CDR3 protein sequence are summarized as one entry with the most common DNA and genes. For this sample the table gives a few hundred thousand distinct CDR3 sequences, of which around 15% were detected only once. The top ten clonotypes cover approximately 15% of the sample. The sequenced sample was blood. All receptors come from a woman in her 40s with Graves' hyperthyroidism.

This clonotype was found many times. The chain couples TRBV28 to TRBJ2-3; 7 nucleotides agree with TRBD2. This CDR3 region has 14 residues. V shed 6 bases, J shed 2 bases, and the junction held 5 bases outside the gene matches. Germline V gives CDR1 MDHEN, CDR2 SYDVKM. In DNA, the CDR3 is TGTGCCAGCAGGGGGGGGGGTAACACAGATACGCAGTATTTT. Its translation is CASRGGGNTDTQYF.

This clonotype was observed many times. This rearrangement joins TRBV5-1 to TRBJ2-5; no clear D. Between the trimmed V and J ends, which lost 5 bases and 5 bases, there was a span of 16 bases. This CDR3 has 14 amino acids. Germline V gene sequence: CDR1 SGHRS, CDR2 YFSETQ. The CDR3 sequence is CASRNPTKAETQYF. DNA for the CDR3: TGCGCCAGCAGGAATCCAACTAAAGCGGAGACCCAGTACTTC. Complete variable domain (other parts from reference TRBV5-1 and TRBJ2-5): KAGVTQTPRYLIKTRGQQVTLSCSPISGHRSVSWYQQTPGQGLQFLFEYFSETQRNKGNFPGRFSGRQFSNSRSEMNVSTLELGDSALYLCASRNPTKAETQYFGPGTRLLVL.

In its sample, this clonotype was seen many times. This rearrangement joins TRBV6-2 or TRBV6-3 to TRBJ1-5; TRBD1 might be the D (5 bases). This CDR3 has 18 residues. Trimming shortened V by 0 bases and J by 3 bases, and 18 bases separated the two germline ends. The germline V gene has CDR1 MNHEY and CDR2 SVGEGT. As DNA, the CDR3 is TGTGCCAGCAGTTACTCCTCTCGAGAAGGGGTGATCAATCAGCCCCAGCATTTT. This gives the protein CASSYSSREGVINQPQHF.

This clonotype has more than one count but fewer than ten. A much more abundant neighbour one base away suggests this may be a read error. This chain links TRBV3-1 with TRBJ2-7, with unresolved D. Germline-derived CDR1 and CDR2 are LGHDT and YNNKEL (reference sequence). V was cut by 2 bases and J by 5 bases, with 10 bases left in between. The CDR3 runs to 13 residues. The CDR3 DNA is TGTGCCAGCAGCCAATTTAGCTGGGACGAGCAGTACTTC. Translated, it gives CASSQFSWDEQYF.

This clonotype was observed at least ten times. V gene TRBV28 combines with J gene TRBJ1-5, with D maybe TRBD1 (6 bases). Germline V gives CDR1 MDHEN, CDR2 SYDVKM. The germline V and J ends were trimmed by 7 bases and 0 bases, with 10 bases remaining between them. There are 14 residues in the CDR3. CDR3 nucleotide sequence: TGTGCCAGCAACCCAGGGGATAGCAATCAGCCCCAGCATTTT. Translated, it gives CASNPGDSNQPQHF.

The V and J genes are TRBV7-9 and TRBJ2-1; 8 bases line up with TRBD2. Trimming removed 3 bases from V and 7 bases from J; junction bases left unmatched: 5. Germline CDR1 SEHNR, CDR2 FQNEAQ (reference sequence). This CDR3 spans 14 amino acids. CDR3 nucleotides: TGTGCCAGCAGCTTCGGGAGGGCCAAAAATGAGCAGTTCTTC. Its protein product is CASSFGRAKNEQFF. The whole variable domain, filled in from reference TRBV7-9 and TRBJ2-1, reads DTGVSQNPRHKITKRGQNVTFRCDPISEHNRLYWYRQTLGQGPEFLTYFQNEAQLEKSRLLSDRFSAERPKGSFSTLEIQRTEQGDSAMYLCASSFGRAKNEQFFGPGTRLTVL.

The sample holds a few counts of this clonotype. V and J are TRBV12-3 or TRBV12-4 and TRBJ2-3; 10 nucleotides align to TRBD1. The V segment lost 10 bases and the J segment 1 base; nucleotides outside the gene matches: 5. This CDR3 is 14 amino acids long. The CDR3 bases are TGTGCCACCGAGGGGACAGGGGGCACAGATACGCAGTATTTT. This codes for CATEGTGGTDTQYF.

This clonotype was seen repeatedly, ten times or more. The chain uses TRBV2 and TRBJ2-7; D is possibly TRBD2 (5 bases). CDR3 length: 12 amino acids. Germline CDR1 SNHLY, CDR2 FYNNEI. V lost 7 bases and J 3 bases, leaving 10 bases between the germline ends. CDR3 in amino acids: CASMDFRYEQYF. CDR3 DNA sequence: TGTGCCAGCATGGACTTTCGCTACGAGCAGTACTTC. The full variable domain, completed using reference TRBV2 and TRBJ2-7, is EPEVTQTPSHQVTQMGQEVILRCVPISNHLYFYWYRQILGQKVEFLVSFYNNEISEKSEIFDDQFSVERPDGSNFTLKIRSTKLEDSAMYFCASMDFRYEQYFGPGTRLTVT.

This clonotype was counted many times. The gene calls are TRBV6-1 and TRBJ2-5, with 9 bases aligning to TRBD1. The germline gives CDR1 MNHNS, CDR2 SASEGT. Trimming cost V 2 bases and J 4 bases; bases outside gene matches: 5. The CDR3 extends over 15 amino acids. CDR3 in amino acids: CASSEFTGGGETQYF. DNA of the CDR3: TGTGCCAGCAGTGAATTTACAGGGGGCGGAGAGACCCAGTACTTC.

This clonotype was observed many times. V usage is TRBV5-1 and J usage is TRBJ1-1, with a possible D match to TRBD1 (6 bases). Germline V lookup: CDR1 SGHRS, CDR2 YFSETQ. The CDR3 spans 16 residues. The V end lost 0 bases, the J end lost 3 bases, and 15 bases lay between the germline ends. CDR3 sequence: CASSLDRDTDYTEAFF. The CDR3 DNA follows: TGCGCCAGCAGCTTGGACCGGGACACTGATTACACTGAAGCTTTCTTT.

Comment on this clonotype: A junction boundary mismatches the germline segment, possibly from a read error. This chain links TRBV18 with TRBJ1-2; 8 nucleotides align to TRBD1. The germline CDR1 and CDR2 sequences are KGHSH and LQKENI. The CDR3 totals 15 residues. Here the CDR3 DNA reads TGTTCCAGCTCACCTCCAGGGGGCAGGGACTATGGCTACACCTTC. Translation gives CSSSPPGGRDYGYTF.

At least ten counts were recorded for this clonotype. CDR3 sequence: CASSLEASAYNEQFF. In DNA form, the CDR3 reads TGTGCCAGCAGTTTAGAAGCTAGCGCCTACAATGAGCAGTTCTTC. The V and J genes are TRBV27 and TRBJ2-1; TRBD2 is a possible D gene (6 bases). V dropped 2 bases and J dropped 2 bases, with 10 bases sitting between them. This CDR3 is built from 15 residues. From germline, CDR1 is MNHEY and CDR2 SMNVEV (reference sequence).

This clonotype was counted many times. CDR3 DNA sequence: TGTGCCAGCAGCTTAGACGGGCGGAGCGCTGAAGCTTTCTTT. Amino acid sequence: CASSLDGRSAEAFF. The chain has TRBV7-9 and TRBJ1-1; D unclear. The CDR3 spans 14 residues. With 1 base removed from V and 6 bases from J, the gap between germline ends came to 12 bases. Germline V gene data show CDR1 as SEHNR and CDR2 as FQNEAQ (reference sequence). The whole variable domain, remainder taken from reference TRBV7-9 and TRBJ1-1, is DTGVSQNPRHKITKRGQNVTFRCDPISEHNRLYWYRQTLGQGPEFLTYFQNEAQLEKSRLLSDRFSAERPKGSFSTLEIQRTEQGDSAMYLCASSLDGRSAEAFFGQGTRLTVV.

This clonotype has just a few counts. The rearrangement links TRBV2 to TRBJ2-1; TRBD2 aligns across 11 bases. V lost 10 bases and J lost 3; bases outside the gene matches: 2. Germline values: CDR1 SNHLY, CDR2 FYNNEI. The CDR3 length is 13 residues. The CDR3 loop is CATGTSGYNEQFF. CDR3 in DNA: TGTGCCACCGGGACTAGCGGCTACAATGAGCAGTTCTTC. Full variable domain (outside the CDR3, taken from reference TRBV2 and TRBJ2-1): EPEVTQTPSHQVTQMGQEVILRCVPISNHLYFYWYRQILGQKVEFLVSFYNNEISEKSEIFDDQFSVERPDGSNFTLKIRSTKLEDSAMYFCATGTSGYNEQFFGPGTRLTVL.

This clonotype was counted ten times or more. The chain links TRBV18 to TRBJ2-7; D may be TRBD1 (5 bases). The CDR3 has 14 residues. V was cut by 2 bases and J by 7 bases, with 15 bases left in between. CDR1 and CDR2 from the germline V gene are KGHSH and LQKENI. CDR3 loop: CASSPGVQGGEQYF. The DNA for the CDR3 is TGTGCCAGCTCACCAGGTGTCCAGGGTGGGGAGCAGTACTTC.

Many counts were recorded for this clonotype. This chain uses TRBV19 with TRBJ1-5, with 10 bases identical to TRBD1. Germline assignment: CDR1 LNHDA and CDR2 SQIVND (reference sequence). Trimming removed 5 bases from V and 0 bases from J; junction bases left unmatched: 10. The CDR3 length is 18 residues. The CDR3 nucleotides read TGTGCCAGTAGTCGTGACAGGGGGCGTGGGAATAGCAATCAGCCCCAGCATTTT. Its protein is CASSRDRGRGNSNQPQHF.

This clonotype was seen repeatedly, ten times or more. This chain links TRBV28 with TRBJ1-6; D is ambiguous. The CDR3 consists of 13 residues. Germline V gives CDR1 MDHEN, CDR2 SYDVKM. Deletions cut 2 bases from V and 6 bases from J, with 5 bases between. CDR3 coding DNA: TGTGCCAGCAGTTTAAGGTCTAATTCACCCCTCCACTTT. Its protein is CASSLRSNSPLHF.

This clonotype showed up just a few times. The chain is built from TRBV7-9 and TRBJ2-7, with TRBD1 as a possible D gene (6 bases). The germline gives CDR1 SEHNR, CDR2 FQNEAQ (reference sequence). The CDR3 consists of 14 residues. V lost 6 bases and J 0 bases, leaving 12 bases between the germline ends. The CDR3 sequence is CASRSGEYSYEQYF. The DNA of the CDR3 is TGTGCCAGCAGGTCAGGGGAATACTCCTACGAGCAGTACTTC.

This clonotype was recorded at least ten times. The chain employs TRBV29-1 and TRBJ1-1; D uncertain. The CDR3 contains 13 residues. Deletions cut 3 bases from V and 1 base from J, with 9 bases between. Germline-derived CDR1 and CDR2 are SQVTM and ANQGSEA. CDR3 DNA: TGCAGCGTTGAGAGATCCCCGAACACTGAAGCTTTCTTT. Encoded protein: CSVERSPNTEAFF.

Comment on this clonotype: The junction departs from the called germline gene at one end, perhaps through a read error. The rearrangement links TRBV3-1 to TRBJ1-3; TRBD1 is a possible D gene (6 bases). In germline, CDR1 is LGHDT, CDR2 YNNKEL (reference sequence). The CDR3 extends over 14 amino acids. CDR3 coding DNA: TGTGCCGGCAGCCAAGGGGGGGCTGGAAACACCATATATTTT. As protein: CAGSQGGAGNTIYF.

This clonotype was observed at least ten times. The rearrangement uses TRBV30 and TRBJ2-7, with D uncertain. The CDR3 loop spans 14 amino acids. Trimming shortened V by 0 bases and J by 0 bases, and 9 bases separated the two germline ends. Per the germline V gene, CDR1 is GTSNPN and CDR2 is SVGIG (reference sequence). The CDR3 DNA follows: TGTGCCTGGAGTGTACGTGGGAACTCCTACGAGCAGTACTTC. Translation gives CAWSVRGNSYEQYF.

This clonotype was seen many times. The chain carries TRBV6-2 or TRBV6-3 and TRBJ2-2; possibly TRBD1 for D (6 bases). There are 14 residues in the CDR3. Germline CDR1 reads MNHEY; CDR2 reads SVGEGT. V was trimmed by 7 bases and J by 7 bases, leaving 16 bases between them. The DNA of the CDR3 is TGTGCCAGCATTAACGACAGGTCAAGCGGGGAGCTGTTTTTT. Protein sequence: CASINDRSSGELFF.